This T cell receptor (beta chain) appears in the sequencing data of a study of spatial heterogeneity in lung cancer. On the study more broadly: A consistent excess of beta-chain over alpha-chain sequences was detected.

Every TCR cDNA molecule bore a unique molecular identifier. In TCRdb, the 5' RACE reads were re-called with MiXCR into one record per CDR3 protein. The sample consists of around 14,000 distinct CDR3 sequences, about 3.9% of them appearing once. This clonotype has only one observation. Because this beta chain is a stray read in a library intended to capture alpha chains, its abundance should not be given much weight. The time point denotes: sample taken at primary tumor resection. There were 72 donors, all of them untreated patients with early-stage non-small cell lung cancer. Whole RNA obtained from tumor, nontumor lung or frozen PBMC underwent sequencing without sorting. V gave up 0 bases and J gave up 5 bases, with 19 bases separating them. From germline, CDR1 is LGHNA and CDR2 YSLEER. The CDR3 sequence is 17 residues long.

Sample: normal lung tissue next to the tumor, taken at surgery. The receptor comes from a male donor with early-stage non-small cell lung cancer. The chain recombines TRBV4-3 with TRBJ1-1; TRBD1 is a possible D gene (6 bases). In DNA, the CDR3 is TGCGCCAGCAGCCAAGATCCTTGGGAACAGGGAAGGACTGAAGCTTTCTTT. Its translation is CASSQDPWEQGRTEAFF.